This TCR beta chain appears in the sequencing data of a study of identical twins. TCRdb processed the 5' RACE reads anew with MiXCR; each CDR3 protein has one entry. The profile shows 1.5 million to 2 million distinct CDR3 sequences, about 32% of them singletons. Germline CDR1 reads DFQATT; CDR2 reads SNEGSKA (reference sequence). V was clipped by 6 bases and J by 1 base, with 14 bases between them. The CDR3 covers 14 residues. Sample: cord blood. The V call is TRBV20-1, the J call TRBJ2-3; D perhaps matches TRBD2 (6 bases). This clonotype originated in a newborn girl in good health. Here the CDR3 reads CSALPGGGTDTQYF. The CDR3 nucleotides read TGCAGTGCCCTCCCGGGCGGGGGCACAGATACGCAGTATTTT.